Given below is one T cell receptor (beta chain) in context. The antigen is unknown. Every donor was a healthy Caucasian. TCRdb passed the 5' RACE reads through MiXCR, listing each CDR3 protein once. The sample lists roughly 240,000 distinct CDR3 sequences, about 7% occurring once. This entry is derived from a study of identical twins. Broader study findings: Interpretation of the results relied on cross-sectional statistical analysis and not on following the same donors. Carriage of fewer insertions was seen in abundant cord blood beta clonotypes, whereas memory repertoires showed none. Out-of-frame alpha sequences shared between twins exhibited an excess of low generation probability.

Germline V CDR1 and CDR2: SGHRS, YFSETQ. V shed 6 bases, J shed 1 base, and the junction held 4 bases outside the gene matches. The CDR3 extends over 15 amino acids. This sample was also put to use in a study of yellow fever vaccine responses in identical twins.

The sample consisted of memory (CD45RO+) T cells sorted from blood. The chain joins TRBV5-1 to TRBJ2-2, with TRBD1 matching over 9 bases. The source is a young woman in good health. The CDR3 loop reads CASIRQGENTGELFF. The CDR3 bases are TGCGCCAGCATTAGACAGGGGGAGAACACCGGGGAGCTGTTTTTT.